This T cell receptor beta chain is drawn from a study of vaccination and CD4 T cells after COVID-19. Treatment in this sample: approximately 10-day PBMC culture with coronavirus spike peptide pools or control peptides (ViraFEST assay). Cell culture was performed with a few million PBMCs per well in the presence of about 10 IU/ml IL-2 and roughly 9.7 ug/ml peptide pools. This clonotype was counted between two and nine times. The antigen remains unidentified. The germline gives CDR1 MDHEN, CDR2 SYDVKM. J gave up 4 bases and V 10 bases, and 5 bases lay outside the gene matches. The CDR3 consists of 13 residues. Once obtained from cultured CD4+ T cells, the DNA was sequenced using the Oncomine TCR Beta short-read assay. TCRdb re-analysed the PCR reads in MiXCR, keeping a single row per CDR3 protein. The top ten clones hold under 8% of a sample with roughly 16,000 distinct CDR3 sequences, about 45% of them seen once.

The chain links TRBV28 to TRBJ2-2, with 8 bases aligning to TRBD2. This receptor was obtained from a human donor who had recovered from COVID-19. Sample: CD4+ T cells from blood, cultured in vitro, taken after SARS-CoV-2 vaccination. The CDR3 DNA follows: TGTGCCACCCGAGGGACTAGCACCGGGGAGCTGTTTTTT. This gives the protein CATRGTSTGELFF.